This TCR beta chain emerged from a study of blood T cell repertoires in COVID-19. Whole-study context: From the United States, Italy and Spain came samples of acute and convalescent COVID-19.

In the original analysis: Amplification of reference gene primers was used by the study to estimate nucleated cell counts. Sequenced by immunoSEQ multiplex PCR; TCRdb stores in-frame clones only, minus some. That table furnishes V, J and clone size, whereas the DNA furnished D and trimming. The data show approximately 200,000 clones, with less than 90% seen just once and 4.5% to 5.5% held by the top ten. V was clipped by 2 bases and J by 7 bases; unmatched bases: 7. CDR3 size: 14 residues. The V gene's germline CDR1 is SGHRS and CDR2 YFSETQ. V and J are TRBV5-1 and TRBJ2-7; 9 nucleotides line up with TRBD1. Sequences were obtained from PBMCs or T cells enriched from blood (not recorded which). This TCR was sampled from a woman aged 25-40 years who had been exposed to COVID-19. The CDR3 DNA follows: TGCGCCAGCAGCTTACGACAGGGGGGTAGGGAGCAGTACTTC. Its protein is CASSLRQGGREQYF.